This T cell receptor (beta chain) is from a study of blood T cell repertoires in COVID-19. Sequenced by immunoSEQ multiplex PCR; TCRdb stores in-frame clones only, minus some. Among about 320,000 clones listed, over 75% were seen once. V shed 2 bases and J shed 0 bases, with 13 bases lying between them. This CDR3 is built from 16 residues. The V gene's germline CDR1 is KGHSH and CDR2 LQKENI. Input material: PBMCs or T cells enriched from blood (not recorded which). The receptor comes from a man aged 30-40 years who had recovered from COVID-19. The chain couples TRBV18 to TRBJ1-1; a possible D gene is TRBD1 (6 bases). For the CDR3, the DNA is TGTGCCAGCTCACCAGCCCAGGGGATCATGAACACTGAAGCTTTCTTT. Translated: CASSPAQGIMNTEAFF.